The entry below describes one T cell receptor (beta chain). Its antigen remains unknown. The CDR3 totals 11 residues. Germline lookup yields CDR1 SQVTM and CDR2 ANQGSEA. V was trimmed by 5 bases and J by 1 base, leaving 3 bases between them. The treatment here: approximately 9-day PBMC culture with coronavirus spike peptide pools or control peptides (ViraFEST assay). Fresh replacement IL-2 medium substituted for half the medium on days 3 and 7. The data stem from a study of vaccination and CD4 T cells after COVID-19. Study at large: Post-COVID samples were collected a median approximately 93 days following diagnosis, spanning 35 to 161. Investigators stimulated cells with overlapping spike peptides drawn from SARS-CoV-2, HCoV-NL63, HCoV-OC43 and HCoV-229E.

Cultured CD4+ T cell DNA underwent sequencing with the Oncomine TCR Beta short-read assay. One entry per CDR3 protein, called by TCRdb with MiXCR from the PCR reads. Of over 25,000 distinct CDR3 sequences listed, around 60% are singletons. General study points: Only post-vaccination samples contained a median roughly 90% of the reactive clones in convalescent patients.

Material: CD4+ T cells from blood, cultured in vitro, obtained after SARS-CoV-2 vaccination. This chain uses TRBV29-1 with TRBJ1-3; D unresolved. This clonotype originated in a human donor who received a COVID-19 vaccine. CDR3 sequence reads: CSVRSGNTIYF. CDR3 sequence (DNA): TGCAGCGTTCGATCTGGAAACACCATATATTTT.